This T cell receptor (beta chain) was observed in a study of metastatic and nonmetastatic thyroid tumors. Germline lookup yields CDR1 MGHDK and CDR2 SYGVNS. The CDR3 is 15 amino acids. Trimming removed 10 bases from V and 0 bases from J, with 16 bases in between. In its sample, this clone was seen many times. Through MiXCR, TCRdb re-clonotyped the PCR reads. Of roughly 24,000 clones listed, around 21% are singletons. No treatment of any kind had been given to any patient before thyroid surgery. Sequencing input: blood. This clonotype was obtained from a male donor with papillary thyroid cancer or a benign thyroid nodule (not recorded which). Some clones in this sample may be carry-over from other donors' samples. J is TRBJ1-5 and V is TRBV25-1, with a weak D call TRBD1 (6 bases). Written as DNA, the CDR3 is TGTGCCACCGGGGGGCCGGACCTTAGCAATCAGCCCCAGCATTTT. The encoded protein is CATGGPDLSNQPQHF.